Listed here are 30 T cell receptor beta chains from one sample, sequenced in a study of human T cells and chemical hapten exposure. Specified time point: patch test 1, 2 weeks after DPC sensitization. As for treatment: therapeutic diphenylcyclopropenone sensitization with weekly scalp DPC. Using its own MiXCR run on the RACE reads, TCRdb lists one record per CDR3 protein. Counted here are fewer than 100,000 distinct CDR3 sequences, roughly an eighth occurring once; the ten biggest clones make up approximately 2%. Here the sequenced sample was whole blood, taken in connection with sensitization to the hapten diphenylcyclopropenone (DPC). All receptors derive from a woman in her forties with alopecia areata. Some clones in this sample may be carry-over from other donors' samples.

As for this clonotype: The junction differs from germline at one of its ends, possibly a read error. The V gene is TRBV3-1, the J gene TRBJ2-3, with TRBD1 as a possible D gene (7 bases). The CDR3 runs to 14 residues. Germline V gene sequence: CDR1 LGHDT, CDR2 YNNKEL (reference sequence). DNA of the CDR3: TGTGCCAGAAGCCAAGGAGGGGGCGCAGATACGCAGTATTTT. Amino acid sequence: CARSQGGGADTQYF.

The rearrangement links TRBV5-1 to TRBJ2-1; 7 nucleotides agree with TRBD2. Germline CDR1 SGHRS, CDR2 YFSETQ. This CDR3 comprises 19 residues. Unmatched junction bases numbered 24, after V lost 7 bases and J lost 5 bases. The CDR3 here is CASQRIVQEVASGDNEQFF. The DNA for the CDR3 is TGCGCCAGCCAAAGAATAGTTCAAGAGGTGGCTAGCGGAGACAATGAGCAGTTCTTC.

This clonotype was recorded many times. The V gene is TRBV12-3 or TRBV12-4, the J gene TRBJ2-2; no clear D gene. The CDR3 consists of 13 residues. The V end was cut by 1 base, the J end by 4 bases, with 4 bases between. The CDR3 loop reads CASSLGPTGELFF. The DNA of the CDR3 is TGTGCCAGCAGTTTAGGTCCCACCGGGGAGCTGTTTTTT.

Written as DNA, the CDR3 is TGTGCCAGCAGCGAACAGCAGGGGGCCTATGGCTACACCTTC. Amino acids: CASSEQQGAYGYTF. The rearrangement links TRBV6-5 to TRBJ1-2; 8 bases are shared with TRBD1. CDR1 and CDR2 from the germline V gene are MNHEY and SVGAGI. This CDR3 contains 14 residues. V was pared by 6 bases and J by 4 bases, with 7 bases of the junction left unmatched.

This clonotype was observed a few times. As DNA, the CDR3 is TGTGCCAGCAGCTCCGGAGGCGGGAGTAGGAATGAGCAGTTCTTC. It is translated as CASSSGGGSRNEQFF. V usage is TRBV7-9 and J usage is TRBJ2-1; 7 bases fit TRBD2. V shed 4 bases and J 7 bases; nucleotides not matched to a gene: 10. Germline V gene data show CDR1 as SEHNR and CDR2 as FQNEAQ (reference sequence). This CDR3 has 15 amino acids.

A few counts support this clonotype. The V call is TRBV3-1, the J call TRBJ2-5, with TRBD2 identical over 12 bases. CDR1 is LGHDT and CDR2 is YNNKEL in the germline V gene (reference sequence). The CDR3 is 15 residues long. V trimming: 6 bases; J trimming: 4 bases; junction bases outside the gene matches: 6. The CDR3 protein is CASSGLAGSLETQYF. The CDR3 DNA sequence: TGTGCCAGCAGTGGACTAGCGGGAAGTTTAGAGACCCAGTACTTC.

A few counts support this clonotype. The chain combines TRBV7-3 with TRBJ2-1, with no clear D. Trimming took 5 bases from V and 9 from J, leaving 8 bases between them. The CDR3 has 11 amino acids. Germline loops: CDR1 SGHTA, CDR2 FQGTGA. CDR3 bases: TGTGCCAGCAGCCTAGGGATTGAGCAGTTCTTC. It encodes CASSLGIEQFF.

This clonotype occurred a few times. The chain is built from TRBV5-4 and TRBJ1-1; D is undetermined. Germline values: CDR1 SGHNT, CDR2 YYREEE (reference sequence). Trimming cost V 2 bases and J 1 base, with 9 bases left between them. The CDR3 length is 14 residues. CDR3 in amino acids: CASSFPGPNTEAFF. CDR3 DNA: TGTGCCAGCAGCTTCCCAGGTCCGAACACTGAAGCTTTCTTT.

In its sample, this clonotype was seen once. Given the absence of the conserved phenylalanine or tryptophan at the CDR3 end, a read error is likely. The chain links TRBV7-3 to TRBJ2-1; 9 positions agree with TRBD2. Germline CDR1 and CDR2: SGHTA and FQGTGA. V trimming: 2 bases; J trimming: 6 bases; junction bases outside the gene matches: 5. CDR3 size: 15 residues. The CDR3 DNA reads TGTGCCAGCAGCTTAGGGCTAGCGGGGAGCAATGAGCAGTTCTTA. This translates into CASSLGLAGSNEQFL.

This clonotype was recorded a few times. The gene calls are TRBV4-3 and TRBJ2-1; D unclear. CDR1 and CDR2 from the germline V gene are LGHNA and YSLEER. This CDR3 has 13 amino acids. Trimming took 4 bases from V and 6 from J, leaving 10 bases between them. The DNA for the CDR3 is TGCGCCAGCAGCCTCTTAGATAGCAATGAGCAGTTCTTC. This gives the protein CASSLLDSNEQFF.

The rearrangement links TRBV19 to TRBJ2-7; either TRBD1 or TRBD2 may supply D (5 bases each). Germline-derived CDR1 and CDR2 are LNHDA and SQIVND (reference sequence). V was trimmed by 3 bases and J by 3 bases, leaving 12 bases between them. The CDR3 covers 14 residues. In DNA, the CDR3 is TGTGCCAGTAGTATGGGACCAGCCCTCTACGAGCAGTACTTC. This translates into CASSMGPALYEQYF. Filled out from reference TRBV19 and TRBJ2-7, the complete variable domain reads DGGITQSPKYLFRKEGQNVTLSCEQNLNHDAMYWYRQDPGQGLRLIYYSQIVNDFQKGDIAEGYSVSREKKESFPLTVTSAQKNPTAFYLCASSMGPALYEQYFGPGTRLTVT.

This clonotype was found many times. This chain connects TRBV7-2 to TRBJ2-6; D unresolved. CDR1 is SGHTA, CDR2 FQGNSA, per germline. The CDR3 length is 17 residues. V lost 2 bases to trimming and J lost 0 bases, with 11 bases between them. The CDR3 DNA follows: TGTGCCAGCAGCTTAACCTCGACCCTCTCTGGGGCCAACGTCCTGACTTTC. Translating gives CASSLTSTLSGANVLTF.

The chain has TRBV12-3 or TRBV12-4 and TRBJ2-1; either TRBD1 or TRBD2 may fit D (5 bases each). CDR3 length equals 15 residues. V was clipped by 6 bases and J by 0 bases, with 12 bases between them. The CDR3 nucleotides are TGTGCCAGCAGCGTGAGAGGGACCTCCTACAATGAGCAGTTCTTC. This sequence encodes CASSVRGTSYNEQFF.

The chain joins TRBV12-3 or TRBV12-4 to TRBJ1-4; perhaps TRBD1 as D (5 bases). This CDR3 is built from 16 residues. The germline V and J ends were trimmed by 5 bases and 8 bases, with 21 bases remaining between them. CDR3 nucleotide sequence: TGTGCCAGCAGTGACCCAGGGTTGGGTGCGGGCGAAAAACTGTTTTTT. Translated: CASSDPGLGAGEKLFF.

This clonotype came up a few times. V gene TRBV3-1 combines with J gene TRBJ2-1; 11 bases match TRBD2. V was pared by 3 bases and J by 3 bases, with 4 bases of the junction left unmatched. The CDR3 sequence is 16 residues long. Germline V CDR1 and CDR2: LGHDT, YNNKEL (reference sequence). CDR3 DNA: TGTGCCAGCAGCCAGGGGACTAGCGGTCTCTACAATGAGCAGTTCTTC. This gives the protein CASSQGTSGLYNEQFF.

This clonotype showed up many times. The V and J genes are TRBV5-4 and TRBJ2-2; D possibly corresponds to TRBD2 (5 bases). Trimming pared 4 bases from V and 7 bases from J, leaving 11 bases between. There are 13 residues in the CDR3. Germline V CDR1 and CDR2: SGHNT, YYREEE (reference sequence). CDR3: CASSMDWSGELFF. The CDR3 DNA is TGTGCCAGCAGCATGGACTGGAGCGGGGAGCTGTTTTTT.

J is TRBJ1-2 and V is TRBV2; possibly TRBD1 for D (5 bases). CDR1 and CDR2 from the germline V gene are SNHLY and FYNNEI. The CDR3 consists of 12 residues. Trimming cost V 6 bases and J 1 base, with 6 bases left between them. CDR3 nucleotide sequence: TGTGCCAGCAGGGGGGTTAACTATGGCTACACCTTC. This codes for CASRGVNYGYTF.

Only a few counts were recorded for this clonotype. The rearrangement uses TRBV4-1 and TRBJ2-3; D not resolved. V was cut by 2 bases and J by 7 bases, with 16 bases left in between. The CDR3 is 15 amino acids. Germline-derived CDR1 and CDR2 are MGHRA and YSYEKL. The CDR3 region is CASSQPLAVLNTQYF. CDR3 coding DNA: TGCGCCAGCAGCCAACCCCTCGCGGTCTTGAATACGCAGTATTTT.

This clonotype was detected once. The chain couples TRBV29-1 to TRBJ2-1; a weak D match, TRBD1 (6 bases). Germline values: CDR1 SQVTM, CDR2 ANQGSEA. V lost 4 bases and J 2 bases, leaving 9 bases between the germline ends. The CDR3 is 13 residues long. CDR3 amino acids: CSVVRGAYNEQFF. The CDR3 DNA sequence: TGCAGCGTTGTCAGGGGCGCCTACAATGAGCAGTTCTTC.

This clonotype was detected a few times. The J gene is TRBJ2-2, the V gene TRBV11-2; D is possibly TRBD2 (7 bases). The V and J ends lost 5 bases and 6 bases respectively, with 16 bases between them. The length of the CDR3 is 15 residues. Germline V CDR1 and CDR2: SGHAT, FQNNGV. The CDR3 is CASSLMRGLAGELFF. As DNA, the CDR3 is TGTGCCAGCAGCCTGATGCGGGGGCTGGCCGGGGAGCTGTTTTTT.

This clonotype was detected ten times or more. CDR3 coding DNA: TGCGCCAGCAGCCCTGGGGGAACTAACTATGGCTACACCTTC. Amino acids: CASSPGGTNYGYTF. The chain combines TRBV5-1 with TRBJ1-2; possible D gene TRBD1, 5 bases. Looked up from germline, CDR1 is SGHRS and CDR2 is YFSETQ. CDR3 length: 14 residues. Trimming cost V 4 bases and J 0 bases, with 10 bases left between them.

The table lists this clonotype with a few counts. The chain employs TRBV6-2 or TRBV6-3 and TRBJ2-5; 10 nucleotides match TRBD1. Germline V gene lookup returns CDR1 MNHEY and CDR2 SVGEGT. Trimming cost V 6 bases and J 7 bases; bases outside gene matches: 11. The CDR3 runs 15 residues. CDR3 in amino acids: CASREDRGPGLTQYF. The CDR3 DNA is TGTGCCAGCAGGGAAGACAGGGGGCCCGGTCTGACCCAGTACTTC.

This clonotype was seen more than once but under ten times. The chain combines TRBV5-6 with TRBJ2-1; D possibly corresponds to TRBD2 (5 bases). The germline CDR1 and CDR2 sequences are SGHDT and YYEEEE. CDR3 length equals 15 residues. Trimming took off 4 bases at V and 0 bases at J, with 11 bases between the two ends. The CDR3 region has the DNA TGTGCCAGCAGCCCGGACTTTAGCTCCTACAATGAGCAGTTCTTC. The encoded protein is CASSPDFSSYNEQFF. The full variable domain, rest sourced from reference TRBV5-6 and TRBJ2-1, is DAGVTQSPTHLIKTRGQQVTLRCSPKSGHDTVSWYQQALGQGPQFIFQYYEEEERQRGNFPDRFSGHQFPNYSSELNVNALLLGDSALYLCASSPDFSSYNEQFFGPGTRLTVL.

The gene calls are TRBV12-3 or TRBV12-4 and TRBJ1-2; D is unresolved. The CDR3 extends over 13 amino acids. V dropped 5 bases and J dropped 4 bases, with 11 bases sitting between them. The chain's CDR3 is CASSPRASYGYTF. The CDR3 nucleotides read TGTGCCAGCAGTCCGAGGGCCAGCTATGGCTACACCTTC.

Ten or more counts support this clonotype. This chain joins TRBV29-1 and TRBJ2-5; TRBD2 agrees at 8 bases. The germline V gene encodes CDR1 SQVTM and CDR2 ANQGSEA. The CDR3 totals 11 residues. V lost 7 bases, J lost 4 bases, and 2 bases stayed unmatched. CDR3 loop: CSAREGETQYF. As DNA, the CDR3 is TGCAGCGCCCGGGAGGGAGAGACCCAGTACTTC. Full variable domain (remainder filled in from reference TRBV29-1 and TRBJ2-5): SAVISQKPSRDICQRGTSLTIQCQVDSQVTMMFWYRQQPGQSLTLIATANQGSEATYESGFVIDKFPISRPNLTFSTLTVSNMSPEDSSIYLCSAREGETQYFGPGTRLLVL.

The rearrangement uses TRBV6-5 and TRBJ2-2; D is tentatively TRBD1 or TRBD2 (5 bases each). V was clipped by 6 bases and J by 0 bases, with 11 bases between them. CDR3 length equals 15 residues. The germline V gene encodes CDR1 MNHEY and CDR2 SVGAGI. The CDR3 DNA reads as TGTGCCAGCAGCTCGAGAGGGGCGAACACCGGGGAGCTGTTTTTT. Its translation is CASSSRGANTGELFF.

This chain links TRBV30 with TRBJ2-2; no clear D gene. The ends were cut back, 4 bases at V and 3 bases at J, with 6 bases in the middle. Germline assignment: CDR1 GTSNPN and CDR2 SVGIG (reference sequence). CDR3 length: 12 amino acids. CDR3 bases: TGTGCCTGGACCGTGTACACCGGGGAGCTGTTTTTT. Its translation is CAWTVYTGELFF.

This clonotype was seen only a few times. The chain links TRBV27 to TRBJ2-7; no definite D call. Trimming pared 0 bases from V and 4 bases from J, leaving 22 bases between. From germline, CDR1 is MNHEY and CDR2 SMNVEV (reference sequence). The CDR3 runs to 18 residues. CDR3 protein: CASSLSPRAGENLYEQYF. In DNA form, the CDR3 reads TGTGCCAGCAGTTTATCTCCTCGGGCAGGAGAAAACTTATACGAGCAGTACTTC.

The chain joins TRBV20-1 to TRBJ2-2, with D possibly TRBD2 on 7 matching bases. Germline loops: CDR1 DFQATT, CDR2 SNEGSKA (reference sequence). V lost 3 bases, J lost 3 bases, and 17 bases lay in between. The CDR3 covers 16 residues. In DNA form, the CDR3 reads TGCAGTGCTAGTGCCCACCGGGGGGCGGACACCGGGGAGCTGTTTTTT. Protein product: CSASAHRGADTGELFF.

This clonotype was seen repeatedly, ten times or more. The gene calls are TRBV27 and TRBJ2-7; the D is unclear. Deletions cut 6 bases from V and 0 bases from J, with 15 bases between. The CDR3 sequence is 15 residues long. Germline V gives CDR1 MNHEY, CDR2 SMNVEV (reference sequence). CDR3 bases: TGTGCCAGCAGCCCCGGCCTCAGCACCTCCTACGAGCAGTACTTC. This translates into CASSPGLSTSYEQYF.